Sequencing of this T cell receptor beta chain was carried out in a study of blood T cell repertoires in COVID-19. Turning to the study itself: The United States, Italy and Spain supplied acute and convalescent COVID-19 samples. PBMCs, B-cell-depleted T cells, or T cells were the source of the cDNA or gDNA that made up the material.

Under the authors' procedure: Nucleated cell counts were estimated from reference gene primer amplification. Here immunoSEQ multiplex PCR was the method, and the copy in TCRdb shows in-frame clones only, minus some. D and trimming were read from the DNA, whereas the V and J calls and clone size are those reported in that table. The sample contains roughly 92,000 clones, 90% of which appear only once. Losses at the gene ends were 0 bases for V and 4 bases for J; bases not matched to a gene: 4. The CDR3 consists of 15 residues. From germline, CDR1 is SGHRS and CDR2 YFSETQ. This TCR derives from a middle-aged man with acute or convalescent COVID-19. The sample comprised peripheral blood. This chain joins TRBV5-1 and TRBJ1-5, with 7 bases aligning to TRBD1. CDR3 in DNA: TGCGCCAGCAGCTTGGGCCCAGGGGGAAATCAGCCCCAGCATTTT. As protein: CASSLGPGGNQPQHF.